Following are 28 T cell receptor beta chains from one sample sequenced in a study of blood T cells in healthy people across ages (dated by TCRdb to about 2015). Library preparation was by 5' RACE. Sequencing was carried out with an Illumina HiSeq 2500. The second PCR ran for about 6 to 11 cycles and used a J-beta primer mix along with a sample-barcoded 5' primer. The public reads were reprocessed in TCRdb via fastp at Q25 and MiXCR, keeping in-frame beta chains. Every CDR3 protein is listed once, alongside the most common genes and DNA of its rows. Here the sample has about 1 million distinct CDR3 sequences; under 30% occur a single time. The top ten constitute around 0.75% of the sample. This same sample was also part of a study on T cells of mothers and their children.

Sequencing used blood. These receptors all come from a girl aged 2 to 10 in good health.

The genes are TRBV7-3 and TRBJ1-2; 7 bases map to TRBD1. CDR1 is SGHTA, CDR2 FQGTGA, per germline. With 5 bases clipped from V and 4 bases from J, the junction kept 7 bases outside the gene matches. The CDR3 totals 14 residues. The CDR3 protein is CASSEERQGYGYTF. Written as DNA, the CDR3 is TGTGCCAGCAGCGAAGAAAGACAGGGCTATGGCTACACCTTC.

The rearrangement joins TRBV3-1 to TRBJ2-7; no reliable D call. Germline-derived CDR1 and CDR2 are LGHDT and YNNKEL (reference sequence). This CDR3 is built from 14 residues. V was cut by 2 bases and J by 2 bases, with 10 bases left in between. The CDR3 DNA sequence: TGTGCCAGCAGCCAAAGCCTATCAACCTACGAGCAGTACTTC. It specifies CASSQSLSTYEQYF.

This clonotype was seen a handful of times. The V call is TRBV29-1, the J call TRBJ2-7, with D perhaps TRBD1 (5 bases). The germline V and J ends were trimmed by 6 bases and 1 base, with 16 bases remaining between them. Germline V lookup: CDR1 SQVTM, CDR2 ANQGSEA. The CDR3 sequence is 14 residues long. CDR3 coding DNA: TGCAGCGTCCTGGGCGGACACCTATCCTACGAGCAGTACTTC. Amino acid sequence: CSVLGGHLSYEQYF.

This clonotype was counted many times. V is TRBV7-2 and J is TRBJ2-7, with 7 bases aligning to TRBD1. The germline CDR1 and CDR2 sequences are SGHTA and FQGNSA. This CDR3 spans 14 amino acids. V lost 5 bases, J lost 10 bases, and 14 bases stayed unmatched. In DNA, the CDR3 is TGTGCCAGCAGCGAAACAAGACAGGGCCGACAACAGTACTTC. It codes for CASSETRQGRQQYF. Complete variable domain (other parts from reference TRBV7-2 and TRBJ2-7): GAGVSQSPSNKVTEKGKDVELRCDPISGHTALYWYRQSLGQGLEFLIYFQGNSAPDKSGLPSDRFSAERTGGSVSTLTIQRTQQEDSAVYLCASSETRQGRQQYFGPGTRLTVT.

The rearrangement joins TRBV25-1 to TRBJ2-2, with 7 bases matching TRBD2. Germline V lookup: CDR1 MGHDK, CDR2 SYGVNS. V was pared by 5 bases and J by 9 bases, with 9 bases of the junction left unmatched. The CDR3 length is 14 residues. CDR3 bases: TGTGCCAGCAGTAGTGAGCGGGACCATCGGGAGCTGTTTTTT. It yields the protein CASSSERDHRELFF.

This clonotype was seen only a few times. The chain uses TRBV4-1 and TRBJ2-4, with 7 bases aligning to TRBD1. Germline loops: CDR1 MGHRA, CDR2 YSYEKL. The CDR3 contains 13 residues. Unmatched junction bases numbered 5, after V lost 5 bases and J lost 7 bases. The CDR3 region has the DNA TGCGCCAGCAGCGCAGGGGGACCGAACATTCAGTACTTC. Residues: CASSAGGPNIQYF.

A few counts support this clonotype. At one boundary the junction diverges from the germline segment, which might be a read error. This rearrangement joins TRBV7-8 to TRBJ2-5; TRBD2 matches at 8 bases. Germline CDR1 and CDR2: SGHVS and FQNEAQ. The CDR3 is 15 amino acids. Here the CDR3 reads CASSRPSGPRDERFF. Written as DNA, the CDR3 is TGTGCCAGCAGCAGACCTAGCGGGCCCCGGGATGAGCGGTTCTTC.

The chain joins TRBV29-1 to TRBJ1-4, with D uncertain. V lost 8 bases and J 1 base, leaving 11 bases between the germline ends. The CDR3 length is 13 residues. In germline, CDR1 is SQVTM, CDR2 ANQGSEA. The CDR3 region is CSFSPVTNEKLFF. The CDR3 DNA reads TGCAGCTTCAGCCCAGTAACTAATGAAAAACTGTTTTTT. Drawing the rest from reference TRBV29-1 and TRBJ1-4, the complete variable domain is SAVISQKPSRDICQRGTSLTIQCQVDSQVTMMFWYRQQPGQSLTLIATANQGSEATYESGFVIDKFPISRPNLTFSTLTVSNMSPEDSSIYLCSFSPVTNEKLFFGSGTQLSVL.

The chain combines TRBV20-1 with TRBJ1-1; D might be TRBD1 (5 bases). Germline V gene lookup returns CDR1 DFQATT and CDR2 SNEGSKA (reference sequence). This CDR3 comprises 13 residues. Trimming shortened V by 1 base and J by 10 bases, and 16 bases separated the two germline ends. For the CDR3, the DNA is TGCAGTGCTAGAGTTACCGACAGTTTCCCAGCTTTCTTT. It is translated as CSARVTDSFPAFF.

There are a few counts of this clonotype. The CDR3 nucleotides read TGCAGTGCTACCGGACAGGTCCACACAGATACGCAGTATTTT. Translation: CSATGQVHTDTQYF. The gene calls are TRBV20-1 and TRBJ2-3; 7 positions match TRBD1. The ends lost 4 bases at V and 2 bases at J; junction bases unmatched: 6. The length of the CDR3 is 14 residues. Looked up from germline, CDR1 is DFQATT and CDR2 is SNEGSKA (reference sequence).

Note on this clonotype: The junction differs from germline at one of its ends, possibly a read error. The chain recombines TRBV6-2 or TRBV6-3 with TRBJ2-5; D is undetermined. This CDR3 comprises 11 residues. Per the germline V gene, CDR1 is MNHEY and CDR2 is SVGEGT. CDR3 bases: TGTGCCAGCAGGTACTCCTACGAGCAGTGCTTC. Its translation is CASRYSYEQCF.

CDR3 sequence: CASSQDGAGLFF. As DNA, the CDR3 is TGCGCCAGCAGCCAGGACGGGGCTGGGCTGTTTTTT. The V call is TRBV4-1, the J call TRBJ2-2; D possibly matches TRBD1 or TRBD2 (5 bases each). The V gene lost 3 bases and the J gene lost 13 bases, with 12 bases spanning the gap. The CDR3 has 12 residues. Germline V gene sequence: CDR1 MGHRA, CDR2 YSYEKL.

The CDR3 loop is CSVEGAWREGQENIQYF. Here the CDR3 DNA reads TGCAGCGTTGAAGGGGCTTGGCGGGAGGGCCAAGAGAACATTCAGTACTTC. The V gene is TRBV29-1, the J gene TRBJ2-4, with 9 bases identical to TRBD2. Germline V gives CDR1 SQVTM, CDR2 ANQGSEA. The CDR3 totals 17 residues. Germline trimming cut 1 base from V and 7 bases from J; bases unmatched to any gene: 14.

As DNA, the CDR3 is TGTGCCAGCAGCTTTCTGGGGGCCTTGGGGGAGCAGTTCTTC. It codes for CASSFLGALGEQFF. The chain employs TRBV7-2 and TRBJ2-5; D might be TRBD1 (6 bases). TRBJ2-1 matches the DNA end more closely, so the J call is doubtful. CDR1 SGHTA and CDR2 FQGNSA come from the germline V gene. The CDR3 totals 14 residues.

V usage is TRBV6-5 and J usage is TRBJ1-1; no firm D call. Germline V gives CDR1 MNHEY, CDR2 SVGAGI. Trimming cost V 6 bases and J 4 bases, with 15 bases left between them. The CDR3 is made up of 14 amino acids. The CDR3 region has the DNA TGTGCCAGCAGGACAAGAAGGGATTCCACTGAAGCTTTCTTT. Translating it yields CASRTRRDSTEAFF.

The rearrangement links TRBV7-9 to TRBJ2-1, with 12 bases aligning to TRBD2. The end of the DNA is better explained by TRBJ2-7, so the J call may be wrong. Per the germline V gene, CDR1 is SEHNR and CDR2 is FQNEAQ (reference sequence). The CDR3 totals 14 residues. The CDR3 DNA reads TGTGCCAGCAGTGGTACTAGCGGGAGGCCCGAGCAGTACTTC. Translated, it gives CASSGTSGRPEQYF.

This clonotype was seen a handful of times. The chain joins TRBV12-3 or TRBV12-4 to TRBJ2-5; 12 bases are a match to TRBD2. The DNA end is a closer match to TRBJ2-7, so the J assignment may be wrong. The CDR3 length is 16 residues. For the CDR3, the DNA is TGTGCCAGCAGTTCCCTCATCGGACTAGCGGGGTACGAGCAGTACTTC. It encodes CASSSLIGLAGYEQYF.

The rearrangement joins TRBV12-3 or TRBV12-4 to TRBJ2-4, with D maybe TRBD2 (5 bases). There are 15 residues in the CDR3. Trimming pared 4 bases from V and 10 bases from J, leaving 20 bases between. CDR3 in amino acids: CASSSPGLFGDIQYF. In DNA, the CDR3 is TGTGCCAGCAGTTCCCCAGGACTTTTTGGGGATATTCAGTACTTC.

This chain joins TRBV29-1 and TRBJ2-7; D call uncertain. Between the trimmed V and J ends, which lost 6 bases and 7 bases, there was a span of 16 bases. CDR1 is SQVTM and CDR2 is ANQGSEA in the germline V gene. CDR3 length equals 12 residues. The CDR3: CSVSKLTSEQYF. For the CDR3, the DNA is TGCAGCGTCTCCAAACTCACGTCGGAGCAGTACTTC.

CDR3 coding DNA: TGCGCCAGCAGCTTGGGCTGGAATGAGCAGTTCTTC. Amino acids: CASSLGWNEQFF. This rearrangement joins TRBV5-1 to TRBJ2-1; D gene uncertain. Germline lookup yields CDR1 SGHRS and CDR2 YFSETQ. The CDR3 totals 12 residues. V was shortened by 0 bases and J by 7 bases, with 5 bases between the two germline ends.

The V and J genes are TRBV6-6 and TRBJ1-1; D unclear. CDR3 size: 13 residues. Trimming took 6 bases from V and 3 from J, leaving 11 bases between them. The germline V gene encodes CDR1 MNHNY and CDR2 SVGAGI (reference sequence). CDR3 residues: CASRRTEDTEAFF. CDR3 bases: TGTGCCAGCAGAAGGACGGAGGACACTGAAGCTTTCTTT.

The rearrangement uses TRBV10-2 and TRBJ2-3; TRBD2 matches 12 bases. Germline CDR1 WSHSY, CDR2 SAAADI. This CDR3 spans 16 amino acids. The V gene end was trimmed by 4 bases and the J gene end by 3 bases; junction bases not matched to a gene: 5. The CDR3 DNA is TGCGCCAGCAGTGGGGAAACTAGCGGGAGGACAGATACGCAGTATTTT. As protein: CASSGETSGRTDTQYF.

This sequence joins TRBV4-2 and TRBJ2-7; D gene ambiguous. Germline V gives CDR1 LGHNA, CDR2 YNFKEQ. The CDR3 contains 15 residues. V was cut by 1 base and J by 1 base, with 11 bases left in between. The CDR3 loop reads CASSQGPGRSYEQYF. The CDR3, as DNA: TGTGCCAGCAGCCAAGGGCCAGGAAGGTCCTACGAGCAGTACTTC.

This clonotype has just a few counts. The rearrangement links TRBV5-1 to TRBJ2-3; D gene uncertain. The length of the CDR3 is 15 residues. Germline V gene data show CDR1 as SGHRS and CDR2 as YFSETQ. V lost 4 bases, J lost 0 bases, and 12 bases lay in between. CDR3 in amino acids: CASSHDGESTDTQYF. CDR3 DNA sequence: TGCGCCAGCAGCCACGACGGAGAGAGCACAGATACGCAGTATTTT.

V usage is TRBV10-3 and J usage is TRBJ2-1; tentative D call: TRBD1 (6 bases). V lost 3 bases to trimming and J lost 8 bases, with 17 bases between them. Germline CDR1 is ENHRY and CDR2 is SYGVKD. The CDR3 runs 15 residues. CDR3 amino acids: CAISDTGHTLHEQFF. CDR3 bases: TGTGCCATCAGTGACACGGGACACACTTTGCATGAGCAGTTCTTC.

Only a few counts were recorded for this clonotype. V and J are TRBV7-9 and TRBJ2-1; 10 nucleotides match TRBD2. Germline V CDR1 and CDR2: SEHNR, FQNEAQ (reference sequence). V shed 5 bases and J 0 bases; nucleotides not matched to a gene: 13. The CDR3 is 19 amino acids. CDR3 residues: CASSRPRLAGYSSYNEQFF. CDR3 in DNA: TGTGCCAGCAGCCGGCCCCGACTAGCGGGTTATAGCTCCTACAATGAGCAGTTCTTC.

This clonotype was observed a few times. The chain carries TRBV6-1 and TRBJ1-2; 7 nucleotides agree with TRBD1. CDR3 size: 12 residues. With 2 bases clipped from V and 13 bases from J, the junction kept 7 bases outside the gene matches. The germline V gene has CDR1 MNHNS and CDR2 SASEGT. The CDR3 region has the DNA TGTGCCAGCAGTGAATGGATACCAGGGGGCACCTTC. Residues: CASSEWIPGGTF.

In its sample, this clonotype was seen a few times. V and J are TRBV29-1 and TRBJ2-7; possible D gene TRBD2, 5 bases. Deletions cut 5 bases from V and 3 bases from J, with 14 bases between. Per germline, CDR1 SQVTM and CDR2 ANQGSEA. The CDR3 contains 13 residues. The DNA for the CDR3 is TGCAGCGTTACAGTGGACTCAGACTACGAGCAGTACTTC. This encodes CSVTVDSDYEQYF.